What follows are 24 T cell receptor beta chains derived from one specimen sequenced in a study of blood T cell repertoires in COVID-19. Using immunoSEQ multiplex PCR, the repertoire was profiled, and TCRdb retains in-frame clones only, with some absent. The sample records approximately 220,000 clones, about 84% being singletons. Sequencing used peripheral blood. The receptors originated from a woman of 80 years or more with acute or convalescent COVID-19.

The rearrangement links TRBV3-1 (or the pseudogene TRBV3-2) to TRBJ1-6; D is ambiguous. The CDR3 has 14 amino acids. Looked up from germline, CDR1 is LGHDT and CDR2 is YNNKEL (reference sequence). Trimming took 0 bases from V and 9 from J, leaving 9 bases between them. This CDR3 reads CASSQEGAGSPLHF. The CDR3 coding sequence is TGTGCCAGCAGCCAAGAGGGCGCGGGTTCACCCCTCCACTTT.

The rearrangement uses TRBV5-4 and TRBJ2-2; TRBD2 aligns across 13 bases. The CDR3 is 17 amino acids. V trimming: 4 bases; J trimming: 5 bases; junction bases outside the gene matches: 8. Germline V lookup: CDR1 SGHNT, CDR2 YYREEE (reference sequence). The CDR3 sequence is CASSPRTSGSGTGELFF. CDR3 nucleotides: TGTGCCAGCAGCCCGCGGACTAGCGGGAGCGGAACCGGGGAGCTGTTTTTT. Looking up the rest from reference TRBV5-4 and TRBJ2-2 gives the full variable domain: ETGVTQSPTHLIKTRGQQVTLRCSSQSGHNTVSWYQQALGQGPQFIFQYYREEENGRGNFPPRFSGLQFPNYSSELNVNALELDDSALYLCASSPRTSGSGTGELFFGEGSRLTVL.

This clone was observed a single time. The rearrangement uses TRBV11-2 and TRBJ1-2; TRBD1 agrees at 8 bases. V shed 3 bases, J shed 7 bases, and the junction held 7 bases outside the gene matches. Germline CDR1 SGHAT, CDR2 FQNNGV. There are 14 residues in the CDR3. Here the CDR3 DNA reads TGTGCCAGCAGCTTGGGACAGGCTAAGGGTGGCTACACCTTC. Translating gives CASSLGQAKGGYTF.

The V and J genes are TRBV6-5 and TRBJ1-4; TRBD1 is a possible D gene (6 bases). CDR1 is MNHEY and CDR2 is SVGAGI in the germline V gene. The CDR3 contains 15 residues. Trimming took off 4 bases at V and 4 bases at J, with 13 bases between the two ends. The DNA of the CDR3 is TGTGCCAGCAGTTCCCAAGGGGGTTTTAATGAAAAACTGTTTTTT. Protein product: CASSSQGGFNEKLFF.

The chain links TRBV5-5 to TRBJ2-1, with 8 nucleotides matching TRBD1. Germline-derived CDR1 and CDR2 are SGHKS and YYEKEE (reference sequence). The CDR3 runs 13 residues. Trimming took 4 bases from V and 6 from J; bases not matched to a gene: 3. The CDR3, as DNA: TGTGCCAGCAGCCCCGGGACAGGCAATGAGCAGTTCTTC. This translates into CASSPGTGNEQFF.

In this sample, this clone turned up a few times. The chain employs TRBV2 and TRBJ2-1; 8 nucleotides line up with TRBD2. V gave up 0 bases and J gave up 4 bases; unmatched junction bases: 8. This CDR3 has 17 residues. Germline values: CDR1 SNHLY, CDR2 FYNNEI. Written as DNA, the CDR3 is TGTGCCAGCAGTGAAGCGAGGGCTAGCGGGCGGTACAATGAGCAGTTCTTC. The encoded protein is CASSEARASGRYNEQFF.

This chain uses TRBV3-1 (or the pseudogene TRBV3-2) with TRBJ1-1, with 8 nucleotides matching TRBD1. Losses at the gene ends were 2 bases for V and 5 bases for J; bases not matched to a gene: 7. Germline CDR1 LGHDT, CDR2 YNNKEL (reference sequence). The CDR3 runs 15 residues. The CDR3 DNA reads TGTGCCAGCAGCCAACGGGGACAGGCTGGTACTGAAGCTTTCTTT. Protein sequence: CASSQRGQAGTEAFF.

In the case of this clone: In the same sample, other DNA sequences code for this CDR3. The chain carries TRBV6-5 and TRBJ2-5, with 8 bases lining up with TRBD1. V lost 0 bases and J lost 3; bases outside the gene matches: 3. This CDR3 region has 15 residues. The germline gives CDR1 MNHEY, CDR2 SVGAGI. For the CDR3, the DNA is TGTGCCAGCAGTTACTCGGGGACAGGAAAAGAGACCCAGTACTTC. Residues: CASSYSGTGKETQYF.

The chain uses TRBV3-1 (or the pseudogene TRBV3-2) and TRBJ1-5, with TRBD1 identical over 8 bases. Looked up from germline, CDR1 is LGHDT and CDR2 is YNNKEL (reference sequence). The CDR3 has 17 residues. The V and J ends lost 1 base and 7 bases, in that order; junction bases with no gene match: 12. This CDR3 reads CASSQGVQGAFRQPQHF. CDR3 in DNA: TGTGCCAGCAGCCAAGGTGTGCAGGGGGCTTTCAGGCAGCCCCAGCATTTT.

The V gene is TRBV19, the J gene TRBJ1-2; possibly TRBD1 for D (6 bases). The CDR3 runs to 12 residues. V shed 5 bases and J shed 6 bases, with 10 bases lying between them. The germline gives CDR1 LNHDA, CDR2 SQIVND (reference sequence). The chain's CDR3 is CASSPRTDGYTF. For the CDR3, the DNA is TGTGCCAGTAGTCCCCGGACAGATGGCTACACCTTC.

This clone has just one count. This chain connects TRBV28 to TRBJ2-7; possibly TRBD1 for D (6 bases). This CDR3 contains 16 residues. Germline values: CDR1 MDHEN, CDR2 SYDVKM. V lost 7 bases and J 2 bases, leaving 21 bases between the germline ends. CDR3 region: CASKGAGASEPYEQYF. The CDR3 nucleotides are TGTGCCAGCAAGGGTGCAGGGGCCTCCGAGCCCTACGAGCAGTACTTC. The full variable domain, its missing parts supplied by reference TRBV28 and TRBJ2-7, is DVKVTQSSRYLVKRTGEKVFLECVQDMDHENMFWYRQDPGLGLRLIYFSYDVKMKEKGDIPEGYSVSREKKERFSLILESASTNQTSMYLCASKGAGASEPYEQYFGPGTRLTVT.

The V gene is TRBV11-2, the J gene TRBJ1-1; maybe TRBD1 (5 bases). This CDR3 is 17 amino acids long. In germline, CDR1 is SGHAT, CDR2 FQNNGV. V lost 5 bases, J lost 3 bases, and 22 bases lay in between. CDR3 region: CASSPHRRAGSDTEAFF. The CDR3 DNA is TGTGCCAGCAGCCCTCATAGGAGGGCAGGGTCAGACACTGAAGCTTTCTTT.

The chain employs TRBV5-1 and TRBJ1-5; D ambiguous. The germline gives CDR1 SGHRS, CDR2 YFSETQ. This CDR3 contains 13 residues. The V end was cut by 4 bases, the J end by 2 bases, with 7 bases between. CDR3 amino acids: CASSPTGNQPQHF. The CDR3 nucleotides read TGCGCCAGCAGCCCTACCGGCAATCAGCCCCAGCATTTT.

This sequence joins TRBV14 and TRBJ1-2; weak D call: TRBD1 (6 bases). CDR3 length: 13 residues. CDR1 and CDR2 (germline): SGHDN, FVKESK. Trimming removed 4 bases from V and 4 bases from J, with 10 bases in between. The CDR3: CASSLGGVYGYTF. The DNA for the CDR3 is TGTGCCAGCAGCCTAGGGGGGGTCTATGGCTACACCTTC. The full variable domain, in which reference TRBV14 and TRBJ1-2 provide the parts outside the CDR3, is EAGVTQFPSHSVIEKGQTVTLRCDPISGHDNLYWYRRVMGKEIKFLLHFVKESKQDESGMPNNRFLAERTGGTYSTLKVQPAELEDSGVYFCASSLGGVYGYTFGSGTRLTVV.

This chain uses TRBV6-4 with TRBJ2-3; D might be TRBD2 (7 bases). The CDR3 contains 17 residues. V lost 0 bases and J 4 bases, leaving 17 bases between the germline ends. Germline CDR1 reads MRHNA; CDR2 reads SNTAGT. CDR3 sequence reads: CASSDSIAGAGADTQYF. The CDR3 coding sequence is TGTGCCAGCAGTGACTCGATCGCGGGGGCTGGGGCAGATACGCAGTATTTT.

This rearrangement joins TRBV7-2 to TRBJ2-1, with 8 positions matching TRBD1. The CDR3 covers 13 residues. Germline trimming cut 6 bases from V and 8 bases from J; bases unmatched to any gene: 6. CDR1 is SGHTA and CDR2 is FQGNSA in the germline V gene. In DNA, the CDR3 is TGTGCCAGCAGGTCACAGGGGGTCCATGAGCAGTTCTTC. Translating gives CASRSQGVHEQFF. Together with reference TRBV7-2 and TRBJ2-1, the CDR3 gives the full variable domain: GAGVSQSPSNKVTEKGKDVELRCDPISGHTALYWYRQSLGQGLEFLIYFQGNSAPDKSGLPSDRFSAERTGGSVSTLTIQRTQQEDSAVYLCASRSQGVHEQFFGPGTRLTVL.

The CDR3 DNA is TGCGCCAGCAGCCAAGGAACGACAGGAGCATTCTCTGGGGCCAACGTCCTGACTTTC. Encoded protein: CASSQGTTGAFSGANVLTF. The rearrangement uses TRBV4-1 and TRBJ2-6; TRBD1 might be the D (6 bases). Germline CDR1 and CDR2: MGHRA and YSYEKL. V lost 1 base and J 0 bases, leaving 16 bases between the germline ends. This CDR3 spans 19 amino acids.

The chain uses TRBV5-1 and TRBJ2-7; TRBD1 matches 11 bases. This CDR3 is 14 amino acids long. V was pared by 3 bases and J by 6 bases, with 5 bases of the junction left unmatched. CDR1 SGHRS and CDR2 YFSETQ come from the germline V gene. The CDR3 nucleotides are TGCGCCAGCAGCTCCACCGGGACAGGGGGCGAGCAGTACTTC. Translation gives CASSSTGTGGEQYF.

V gene TRBV6-5 combines with J gene TRBJ2-7; TRBD1 matches at 7 bases. The CDR3 loop spans 14 amino acids. Trimming cost V 4 bases and J 2 bases; bases outside gene matches: 5. Germline V lookup: CDR1 MNHEY, CDR2 SVGAGI. The CDR3 loop is CASSSGTVAYEQYF. Here the CDR3 DNA reads TGTGCCAGCAGTTCCGGGACAGTAGCCTACGAGCAGTACTTC.

J is TRBJ1-5 and V is TRBV19, with 8 bases identical to TRBD1. The CDR3 contains 16 residues. Germline lookup yields CDR1 LNHDA and CDR2 SQIVND (reference sequence). Trimming at V came to 0 bases and at J to 4 bases, leaving 5 bases not matched to a gene. The CDR3 reads CASSIDTGGGNQPQHF. Here the CDR3 DNA reads TGTGCCAGTAGTATAGACACAGGGGGAGGGAATCAGCCCCAGCATTTT.

This clone was observed a handful of times. The chain carries TRBV30 and TRBJ1-2, with D tentatively TRBD1 (5 bases). The germline V and J ends were trimmed by 1 base and 8 bases, with 14 bases remaining between them. CDR3 length: 13 amino acids. CDR1 is GTSNPN and CDR2 is SVGIG in the germline V gene (reference sequence). CDR3 sequence reads: CAWSAGYLGGYTF. For the CDR3, the DNA is TGTGCCTGGAGTGCAGGGTACCTTGGGGGCTACACCTTC.

The gene calls are TRBV7-8 and TRBJ2-2, with 8 bases that match TRBD1. The CDR3 consists of 14 residues. V gave up 1 base and J gave up 5 bases; unmatched junction bases: 0. Looked up from germline, CDR1 is SGHVS and CDR2 is FQNEAQ. In DNA form, the CDR3 reads TGTGCCAGCAGCTTAGACAGGGGGACCGGGGAGCTGTTTTTT. Residues: CASSLDRGTGELFF.

This rearrangement joins TRBV7-9 to TRBJ1-2; D unclear. The CDR3 is made up of 16 amino acids. Per the germline V gene, CDR1 is SEHNR and CDR2 is FQNEAQ (reference sequence). The V end was cut by 4 bases, the J end by 4 bases, with 19 bases between. The CDR3 bases are TGTGCCAGCAGCTCCGGGGTAGAGATCACTCTCTATGGCTACACCTTC. Its protein product is CASSSGVEITLYGYTF. The whole variable domain, remainder taken from reference TRBV7-9 and TRBJ1-2, is DTGVSQNPRHKITKRGQNVTFRCDPISEHNRLYWYRQTLGQGPEFLTYFQNEAQLEKSRLLSDRFSAERPKGSFSTLEIQRTEQGDSAMYLCASSSGVEITLYGYTFGSGTRLTVV.

The chain employs TRBV4-2 and TRBJ2-1; 8 bases match TRBD2. The CDR3 totals 15 residues. Germline CDR1 reads LGHNA; CDR2 reads YNFKEQ. V gave up 4 bases and J gave up 8 bases; unmatched junction bases: 10. The CDR3 spells CASSPLAGGGDEQFF. The CDR3 nucleotides are TGTGCCAGCAGCCCTCTCGCGGGAGGCGGGGATGAGCAGTTCTTC.